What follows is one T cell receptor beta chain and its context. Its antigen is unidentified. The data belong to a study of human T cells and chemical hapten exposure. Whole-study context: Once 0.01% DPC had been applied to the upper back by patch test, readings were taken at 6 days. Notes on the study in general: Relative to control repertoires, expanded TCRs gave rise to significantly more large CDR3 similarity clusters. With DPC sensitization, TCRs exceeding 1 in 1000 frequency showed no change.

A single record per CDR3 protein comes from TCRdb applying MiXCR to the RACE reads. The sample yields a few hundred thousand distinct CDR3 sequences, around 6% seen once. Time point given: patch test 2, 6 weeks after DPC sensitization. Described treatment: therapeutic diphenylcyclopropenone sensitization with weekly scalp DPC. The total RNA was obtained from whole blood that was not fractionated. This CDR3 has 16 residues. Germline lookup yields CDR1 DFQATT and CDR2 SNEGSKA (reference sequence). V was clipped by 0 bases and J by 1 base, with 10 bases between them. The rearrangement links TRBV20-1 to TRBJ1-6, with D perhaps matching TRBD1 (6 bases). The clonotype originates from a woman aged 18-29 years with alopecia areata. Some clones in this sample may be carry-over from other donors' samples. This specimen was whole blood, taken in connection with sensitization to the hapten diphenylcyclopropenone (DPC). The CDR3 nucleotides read TGCAGTGCTAGAGATCCCAGGGGTTCCTATAATTCACCCCTCCACTTT. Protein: CSARDPRGSYNSPLHF.